The 14 T cell receptor beta chains below were found in one sample sequenced in a study of shared clonotypes between healthy human individuals. Only in-frame clones appear in the TCRdb table, and some are missing; sequencing was by immunoSEQ multiplex PCR. The table has over 95,000 clones, more than 65% seen once. Sequences were obtained from memory CD8+ T cells sorted from blood. Subset specified: CD45RO+ cells pooled with CCR7-negative TemRA cells. The receptors were sampled from a woman in her twenties or thirties in good health.

To note about this clone: This likely reflects a read error, since a far larger clone is one base away. The sample carries other DNA sequences with the same CDR3. The chain links TRBV6-4 to TRBJ2-3; TRBD2 matches at 7 bases. The CDR3 loop spans 14 amino acids. Germline V gene sequence: CDR1 MRHNA, CDR2 SNTAGT. In DNA form, the CDR3 reads TGTGCCAGCAGTGAGCGGGGGAGCACAGATACTCAGTATTTT. It encodes CASSERGSTDTQYF.

The table lists this clone with a count of one. The chain joins TRBV11-3 to TRBJ2-3, with 9 bases aligning to TRBD1. With 3 bases clipped from V and 3 bases from J, the junction kept 4 bases outside the gene matches. The CDR3 totals 15 residues. Germline lookup yields CDR1 SGHNT and CDR2 YENEEA. The CDR3 region is CASSFSGQGTDTQYF. The CDR3 DNA sequence: TGTGCCAGCAGCTTCTCGGGACAGGGAACAGATACGCAGTATTTT.

There are many counts of this clone. The gene calls are TRBV30 and TRBJ2-7, with TRBD2 matching 8 bases. V shed 0 bases, J shed 6 bases, and the junction held 10 bases outside the gene matches. Germline V gives CDR1 GTSNPN, CDR2 SVGIG (reference sequence). This CDR3 is 15 amino acids long. This CDR3 reads CAWSVGSAGVVEQYF. The CDR3, as DNA: TGTGCCTGGAGTGTTGGGTCAGCGGGAGTCGTCGAGCAGTACTTC. The entire variable domain, with the rest obtained from reference TRBV30 and TRBJ2-7, is as follows: SQTIHQWPATLVQPVGSPLSLECTVEGTSNPNLYWYRQAAGRGLQLLFYSVGIGQISSEVPQNLSASRPQDRQFILSSKKLLLSDSGFYLCAWSVGSAGVVEQYFGPGTRLTVT.

The chain uses TRBV7-8 and TRBJ1-1, with unresolved D. The CDR3 sequence is 13 residues long. Germline V CDR1 and CDR2: SGHVS, FQNEAQ. Trimming left V 5 bases short and J 3 bases short, with 10 bases between. In nucleotides, the CDR3 is TGTGCCAGCAGCCTCGATGCCCACACTGAAGCTTTCTTT. This gives the protein CASSLDAHTEAFF.

The V gene is TRBV13, the J gene TRBJ2-4, with no clear D. Germline CDR1 PRHDT, CDR2 FYEKMQ (reference sequence). CDR3 length equals 17 residues. Trimming removed 0 bases at V and 0 bases at J, with 12 bases between. CDR3 protein: CASSLGLRPLAKNIQYF. The CDR3 DNA follows: TGTGCCAGCAGCTTAGGGCTGCGGCCTCTAGCCAAAAACATTCAGTACTTC.

This chain links TRBV11-2 with TRBJ2-3; TRBD2 might be the D (5 bases). The germline V gene has CDR1 SGHAT and CDR2 FQNNGV. With 5 bases removed from V and 14 bases from J, the gap between germline ends came to 17 bases. CDR3 length: 12 residues. The CDR3 region is CASSLGSLELYF. As DNA, the CDR3 is TGTGCCAGCAGCCTTGGGAGCTTGGAGCTGTATTTT. Full variable domain (missing parts from reference TRBV11-2 and TRBJ2-3): EAGVAQSPRYKIIEKRQSVAFWCNPISGHATLYWYQQILGQGPKLLIQFQNNGVVDDSQLPKDRFSAERLKGVDSTLKIQPAKLEDSAVYLCASSLGSLELYFGPGTRLTVL.

The chain links TRBV5-6 to TRBJ1-2, with D unresolved. The germline V gene encodes CDR1 SGHDT and CDR2 YYEEEE. The CDR3 totals 14 residues. The V end was cut by 0 bases, the J end by 4 bases, with 10 bases between. This CDR3 is CASSLVGIPYGYTF. The CDR3 DNA follows: TGTGCCAGCAGCTTGGTAGGGATCCCCTATGGCTACACCTTC.

Remarks on this clone: A much larger clone differs by one base, so this may be a read error. The same CDR3 can be traced to other DNA sequences in this sample. This chain joins TRBV25-1 and TRBJ2-3; possibly TRBD1 for D (5 bases). The CDR3 sequence is 16 residues long. The V and J ends lost 3 bases and 3 bases respectively, with 16 bases between them. The germline V gene encodes CDR1 MGHDK and CDR2 SYGVNS. The CDR3 nucleotides are TGTGCCAGCAGTGATCCTACTGTGGGGCCTACAGATACGCAGTATTTT. Amino acids: CASSDPTVGPTDTQYF.

The chain is built from TRBV19 and TRBJ2-6, with D possibly called TRBD1 or TRBD2 (6 bases each). The germline V gene has CDR1 LNHDA and CDR2 SQIVND (reference sequence). The CDR3 has 18 residues. V was trimmed by 3 bases and J by 0 bases, leaving 15 bases between them. This CDR3 reads CASSIEGDLSSGANVLTF. The CDR3 coding sequence is TGTGCCAGTAGTATCGAGGGGGACTTGAGCTCTGGGGCCAACGTCCTGACTTTC.

This rearrangement joins TRBV30 to TRBJ1-1, with D possibly matching TRBD1 (6 bases). CDR1 and CDR2 (germline): GTSNPN, SVGIG (reference sequence). There are 12 residues in the CDR3. V was shortened by 1 base and J by 11 bases, with 14 bases between the two germline ends. Here the CDR3 reads CAWSETGWEAFF. For the CDR3, the DNA is TGTGCCTGGAGTGAGACAGGTTGGGAGGCTTTCTTT. Complete variable domain (other parts from reference TRBV30 and TRBJ1-1): SQTIHQWPATLVQPVGSPLSLECTVEGTSNPNLYWYRQAAGRGLQLLFYSVGIGQISSEVPQNLSASRPQDRQFILSSKKLLLSDSGFYLCAWSETGWEAFFGQGTRLTVV.

The J gene is TRBJ1-5, the V gene TRBV2, with D possibly being TRBD1 (5 bases). Germline CDR1 and CDR2: SNHLY and FYNNEI. The CDR3 consists of 13 residues. Trimming cost V 6 bases and J 5 bases, with 11 bases left between them. In DNA, the CDR3 is TGTGCCAGCAGCCCGACAGACTATCAGCCCCAGCATTTT. This encodes CASSPTDYQPQHF.

V and J are TRBV5-1 and TRBJ1-1; D is uncertain. V lost 3 bases, J lost 1 base, and 13 bases lay in between. This CDR3 has 15 residues. CDR1 is SGHRS, CDR2 YFSETQ, per germline. CDR3 residues: CASSSIVYRNTEAFF. DNA for the CDR3: TGCGCCAGCAGCTCCATCGTGTACAGGAACACTGAAGCTTTCTTT.

By sample fraction, this clone is medium-sized. The chain couples TRBV6-1 to TRBJ2-7; 9 nucleotides align to TRBD2. The CDR3 is 15 residues long. Germline values: CDR1 MNHNS, CDR2 SASEGT. V was clipped by 1 base and J by 5 bases; unmatched bases: 6. The CDR3 reads CASSEEEAGGNEQYF. The CDR3 nucleotides are TGTGCCAGCAGTGAAGAGGAAGCGGGAGGAAACGAGCAGTACTTC.

The chain uses TRBV14 and TRBJ2-5; 7 nucleotides agree with TRBD2. The CDR3 covers 16 residues. Losses at the gene ends were 4 bases for V and 4 bases for J; bases not matched to a gene: 12. Germline V lookup: CDR1 SGHDN, CDR2 FVKESK. The CDR3 sequence: CASSPITGGGGETQYF. The CDR3 DNA is TGTGCCAGCAGCCCGATAACGGGCGGGGGTGGAGAGACCCAGTACTTC.